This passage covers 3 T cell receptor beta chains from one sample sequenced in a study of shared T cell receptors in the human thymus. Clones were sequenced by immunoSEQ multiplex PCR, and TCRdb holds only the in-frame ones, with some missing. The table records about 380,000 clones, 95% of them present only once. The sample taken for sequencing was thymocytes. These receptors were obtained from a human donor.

The CDR3 nucleotides are TGTGCCAGCAGGGGGACAGGGGCGCGGAGCAATCAGCCCCAGCATTTT. Protein product: CASRGTGARSNQPQHF. This rearrangement joins TRBV28 to TRBJ1-5; 10 nucleotides line up with TRBD1. CDR3 length: 16 amino acids. Trimming at V came to 6 bases and at J to 1 base, leaving 6 bases not matched to a gene. CDR1 MDHEN and CDR2 SYDVKM come from the germline V gene.

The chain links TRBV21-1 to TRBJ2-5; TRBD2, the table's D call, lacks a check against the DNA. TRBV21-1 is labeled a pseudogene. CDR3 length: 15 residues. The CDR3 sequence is CASSKGGWREETQYF. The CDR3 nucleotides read TGTGCCAGCAGCAAAGGAGGCTGGCGGGAAGAGACCCAGTACTTC.

This CDR3 reads CASSPQPPRRVLSGNTIYF. CDR3 coding DNA: TGTGCCAGTAGCCCCCAACCTCCGCGTCGCGTGCTCTCTGGAAACACCATATATTTT. The chain is built from TRBV19 and TRBJ1-3; no reliable D call. The germline gives CDR1 LNHDA, CDR2 SQIVND (reference sequence). CDR3 length equals 19 residues. V shed 6 bases and J shed 0 bases, with 24 bases lying between them.